This passage covers 28 T cell receptor beta chains from one sample sequenced in a study of T-cell reconstitution after alpha-beta-depleted transplantation in children. Unique molecular identifiers were incorporated when the TCRbeta library was constructed. TCRdb passed the PCR reads through MiXCR, listing each CDR3 protein once. Among around 960,000 distinct CDR3 sequences listed, roughly 31% were seen once. The sequences come from PBMCs, mostly from graft donor cells, collected 360 days after TCRalphabeta/CD19-depleted stem cell transplant. The receptors were sampled from a boy younger than two who had a stem cell transplant for SCID, so the T cells may come from the graft donor.

V gene TRBV5-1 combines with J gene TRBJ2-2; D gene ambiguous. The CDR3 totals 16 residues. Trimming removed 0 bases from V and 2 bases from J, with 11 bases in between. Germline lookup yields CDR1 SGHRS and CDR2 YFSETQ. CDR3 nucleotide sequence: TGCGCCAGCAGCTTGGCCCTGGGCGGCAACACCGGGGAGCTGTTTTTT. The encoded protein is CASSLALGGNTGELFF.

This clonotype was picked up many times. The chain combines TRBV5-1 with TRBJ2-5; the D gene is possibly TRBD1 (6 bases). This CDR3 has 13 amino acids. The ends were cut back, 2 bases at V and 4 bases at J, with 9 bases in the middle. Germline loops: CDR1 SGHRS, CDR2 YFSETQ. The CDR3 bases are TGCGCCAGCAGCTTACAGGGCCCAGAGACCCAGTACTTC. Translating it yields CASSLQGPETQYF.

The chain is built from TRBV9 and TRBJ2-3; TRBD1 is a possible D gene (5 bases). There are 15 residues in the CDR3. CDR1 and CDR2 from the germline V gene are SGDLS and YYNGEE. V lost 0 bases and J lost 4, with 12 bases in between. The CDR3 loop reads CASSVEAGLADTQYF. Here the CDR3 DNA reads TGTGCCAGCAGCGTAGAGGCAGGGTTAGCAGATACGCAGTATTTT.

This clonotype was recorded many times. CDR3 sequence reads: CASSVGRSSSTDTQYF. The CDR3 DNA is TGTGCCAGCAGCGTAGGGCGTAGTTCTAGCACAGATACGCAGTATTTT. The chain carries TRBV9 and TRBJ2-3; D is uncertain. Looked up from germline, CDR1 is SGDLS and CDR2 is YYNGEE. CDR3 length equals 16 residues. Trimming took off 0 bases at V and 0 bases at J, with 11 bases between the two ends.

This clonotype was seen a handful of times. V and J are TRBV10-3 and TRBJ1-3, with a possible D match to TRBD1 (6 bases). The CDR3 length is 13 residues. CDR1 ENHRY and CDR2 SYGVKD come from the germline V gene. V shed 5 bases and J shed 8 bases, with 13 bases lying between them. This CDR3 is CAISSQGADTIYF. The DNA for the CDR3 is TGTGCCATCAGTTCACAGGGAGCGGACACCATATATTTT.

The chain links TRBV25-1 to TRBJ2-1, with D perhaps matching TRBD1 (6 bases). Between the trimmed V and J ends, which lost 0 bases and 4 bases, there was a span of 13 bases. The CDR3 is 16 residues long. Germline V gene data show CDR1 as MGHDK and CDR2 as SYGVNS. CDR3 in DNA: TGTGCCAGCAGTGAATATTTCAGGGGTGGTTACAATGAGCAGTTCTTC. Translating gives CASSEYFRGGYNEQFF.

This clonotype was observed a few times. The V and J genes are TRBV2 and TRBJ2-7; D remains ambiguous. V was cut by 2 bases and J by 2 bases, with 7 bases left in between. Germline V gives CDR1 SNHLY, CDR2 FYNNEI. The CDR3 is made up of 13 amino acids. The CDR3 nucleotides read TGTGCCAGCAGTGAACCGTGGCCCTACGAGCAGTACTTC. Protein product: CASSEPWPYEQYF.

The rearrangement uses TRBV4-1 and TRBJ2-7; no firm D call. The CDR3 consists of 15 residues. Germline V gene data show CDR1 as MGHRA and CDR2 as YSYEKL. Between the trimmed V and J ends, which lost 0 bases and 6 bases, there was a span of 15 bases. The CDR3 bases are TGCGCCAGCAGCCAAGAAGATCCCGTATTTGGCGAGCAGTACTTC. It yields the protein CASSQEDPVFGEQYF.

This clonotype was detected once. This chain joins TRBV7-2 and TRBJ2-7, with a possible D match to TRBD1 (8 bases). Per germline, CDR1 SGHTA and CDR2 FQGNSA. V was clipped by 2 bases and J by 2 bases, with 13 bases between them. This CDR3 has 15 amino acids. CDR3: CASSLHRGGTYEQYF. The CDR3 nucleotides are TGTGCCAGCAGCTTACACAGGGGGGGGACCTACGAGCAGTACTTC.

This sequence joins TRBV6-5 and TRBJ1-5; D gene unclear. The V and J ends lost 0 bases and 1 base respectively, with 7 bases between them. Germline values: CDR1 MNHEY, CDR2 SVGAGI. This CDR3 has 15 residues. CDR3 bases: TGTGCCAGCAGTTACTCGTGGACCAGCAATCAGCCCCAGCATTTT. As protein: CASSYSWTSNQPQHF.

The rearrangement uses TRBV5-1 and TRBJ2-2, with D perhaps TRBD2 (6 bases). Germline V gives CDR1 SGHRS, CDR2 YFSETQ. The CDR3 covers 14 residues. Trimming cost V 1 base and J 6 bases, with 10 bases left between them. CDR3 in amino acids: CASSLFGGSGELFF. The CDR3 region has the DNA TGCGCCAGCAGCTTGTTCGGGGGATCCGGGGAGCTGTTTTTT.

This clonotype was detected only a few times. The gene calls are TRBV29-1 and TRBJ1-2; TRBD1 might be the D (6 bases). V lost 4 bases, J lost 10 bases, and 13 bases lay in between. Germline V gene sequence: CDR1 SQVTM, CDR2 ANQGSEA. This CDR3 has 11 residues. The CDR3, as DNA: TGCAGCGTTGTGGCGGGGGCGGACTACACCTTC. Translating gives CSVVAGADYTF.

The V gene is TRBV19, the J gene TRBJ2-6; tentatively, D is TRBD1 (5 bases). Trimming cost V 4 bases and J 2 bases, with 6 bases left between them. Germline V gene sequence: CDR1 LNHDA, CDR2 SQIVND (reference sequence). This CDR3 is built from 14 residues. The CDR3 nucleotides read TGTGCCAGTAGTACGACAGCTGGGGCCAACGTCCTGACTTTC. Translation: CASSTTAGANVLTF.

This rearrangement joins TRBV2 to TRBJ2-3, with D perhaps matching TRBD1 (6 bases). The germline gives CDR1 SNHLY, CDR2 FYNNEI. The CDR3 extends over 14 amino acids. V lost 4 bases to trimming and J lost 0 bases, with 8 bases between them. The CDR3 DNA follows: TGTGCCAGCAGTGCGGACAGAAGCACAGATACGCAGTATTTT. It encodes CASSADRSTDTQYF.

The V call is TRBV19, the J call TRBJ1-5; TRBD1 aligns across 8 bases. CDR1 LNHDA and CDR2 SQIVND come from the germline V gene (reference sequence). CDR3 length: 14 residues. J was trimmed by 9 bases and V by 2 bases; bases with no gene match: 6. The CDR3 loop reads CASSIPGGGWPQHF. The CDR3 DNA is TGTGCCAGTAGTATACCAGGGGGCGGGTGGCCCCAGCATTTT.

The V gene is TRBV4-3, the J gene TRBJ1-2; a possible D gene is TRBD1 (6 bases). The CDR3 totals 16 residues. V shed 0 bases and J shed 7 bases, with 18 bases lying between them. Germline V CDR1 and CDR2: LGHNA, YSLEER. The CDR3 sequence: CASSQDTTRGPSGYTF. In DNA, the CDR3 is TGCGCCAGCAGCCAAGATACGACACGGGGGCCTAGTGGCTACACCTTC.

This clonotype was counted only a few times. This chain connects TRBV5-7 to TRBJ1-4, with 7 bases fitting TRBD1. TRBV5-7 belongs to the ORF category, with a function that is uncertain. V shed 2 bases, J shed 5 bases, and the junction held 3 bases outside the gene matches. CDR3 length equals 14 residues. The CDR3 here is CASSFRGRNEKLFF. The CDR3 coding sequence is TGTGCCAGCAGCTTCAGGGGGAGGAATGAAAAACTGTTTTTT.

This clonotype was observed a single time. The V gene is TRBV18, the J gene TRBJ1-3; D not certain. Trimming stripped 1 base from V and 7 bases from J, with 14 bases between. The CDR3 totals 15 residues. The V gene's germline CDR1 is KGHSH and CDR2 LQKENI. Here the CDR3 DNA reads TGTGCCAGCTCACCACAGCAGGACCCTCGGAACACCATATATTTT. It encodes CASSPQQDPRNTIYF.

This clonotype was recorded at least ten times. The chain couples TRBV3-1 to TRBJ2-3; TRBD1 or TRBD2 may be the D gene (5 bases each). Germline values: CDR1 LGHDT, CDR2 YNNKEL (reference sequence). This CDR3 has 16 amino acids. The V gene lost 3 bases and the J gene lost 4 bases, with 17 bases spanning the gap. CDR3 sequence: CASSQGDLLRSDTQYF. The CDR3 DNA reads as TGTGCCAGCAGCCAGGGGGACCTCCTCCGCTCAGATACGCAGTATTTT.

This sequence joins TRBV6-5 and TRBJ1-1, with 9 bases identical to TRBD1. Germline trimming cut 0 bases from V and 5 bases from J; bases unmatched to any gene: 4. This CDR3 spans 15 amino acids. Germline assignment: CDR1 MNHEY and CDR2 SVGAGI. The CDR3 DNA reads as TGTGCCAGCAGTTACTCGAACAGGGGGCGTACTGAAGCTTTCTTT. It specifies CASSYSNRGRTEAFF.

The V and J genes are TRBV5-1 and TRBJ2-1; 9 bases line up with TRBD1. Germline V lookup: CDR1 SGHRS, CDR2 YFSETQ. CDR3 length equals 14 residues. J was trimmed by 7 bases and V by 0 bases; bases with no gene match: 2. The CDR3 region has the DNA TGCGCCAGCAGCTTGGCCGGACAGGGGAATGAGCAGTTCTTC. This codes for CASSLAGQGNEQFF.

This clonotype was detected only a few times. The V gene is TRBV6-5, the J gene TRBJ1-2; D unresolved. Germline values: CDR1 MNHEY, CDR2 SVGAGI. V gave up 6 bases and J gave up 14 bases, with 19 bases separating them. The CDR3 runs to 12 residues. CDR3 sequence reads: CASRDQSPKLTF. The CDR3 bases are TGTGCCAGCAGGGATCAAAGCCCCAAATTAACCTTC.

This clonotype was detected only a few times. This sequence joins TRBV5-6 and TRBJ2-2, with unresolved D. This CDR3 comprises 13 residues. Germline V gene lookup returns CDR1 SGHDT and CDR2 YYEEEE. Between the trimmed V and J ends, which lost 3 bases and 6 bases, there was a span of 9 bases. The CDR3 DNA sequence: TGTGCCAGCAGCTGGGATACGGCCGGGGAGCTGTTTTTT. Amino acid sequence: CASSWDTAGELFF.

The table lists this clonotype with a few counts. The rearrangement uses TRBV9 and TRBJ2-3; D gene uncertain. The length of the CDR3 is 15 residues. Trimming cost V 4 bases and J 2 bases, with 14 bases left between them. Looked up from germline, CDR1 is SGDLS and CDR2 is YYNGEE. The CDR3 sequence: CASSPDGPNTDTQYF. The CDR3 bases are TGTGCCAGCAGCCCAGACGGTCCCAACACAGATACGCAGTATTTT. Full variable domain (rest looked up from reference TRBV9 and TRBJ2-3): DSGVTQTPKHLITATGQRVTLRCSPRSGDLSVYWYQQSLDQGLQFLIQYYNGEERAKGNILERFSAQQFPDLHSELNLSSLELGDSALYFCASSPDGPNTDTQYFGPGTRLTVL.

The chain has TRBV7-2 and TRBJ2-7; D may be TRBD1 (6 bases). The germline V gene encodes CDR1 SGHTA and CDR2 FQGNSA. V gave up 6 bases and J gave up 5 bases, with 17 bases separating them. This CDR3 contains 14 residues. The CDR3 DNA reads TGTGCCAGCAGGCCGGGACATCTGAACCACGAGCAGTACTTC. Translation: CASRPGHLNHEQYF. Combining the CDR3 with reference TRBV7-2 and TRBJ2-7 gives the whole variable domain GAGVSQSPSNKVTEKGKDVELRCDPISGHTALYWYRQSLGQGLEFLIYFQGNSAPDKSGLPSDRFSAERTGGSVSTLTIQRTQQEDSAVYLCASRPGHLNHEQYFGPGTRLTVT.

This clonotype was found a few times. The chain is built from TRBV7-9 and TRBJ2-1, with a weak D call TRBD1 (7 bases). V gave up 11 bases and J gave up 6 bases, with 17 bases separating them. This CDR3 comprises 13 residues. The germline CDR1 and CDR2 sequences are SEHNR and FQNEAQ (reference sequence). CDR3 nucleotide sequence: TGTGCCGGGGGGACAGCCCTCCCCAATGAGCAGTTCTTC. This codes for CAGGTALPNEQFF.

This clonotype was detected a few times. The chain links TRBV24-1 to TRBJ2-2, with D possibly matching TRBD2 (6 bases). Germline V gene data show CDR1 as KGHDR and CDR2 as SFDVKD. This CDR3 has 15 amino acids. V was clipped by 6 bases and J by 8 bases, with 18 bases between them. CDR3 in DNA: TGTGCCACCAGTTATGGCGGGGAGCCTCGAGGGGAGCTGTTTTTT. Translating it yields CATSYGGEPRGELFF.

In its sample, this clonotype was seen a few times. The chain links TRBV12-3 or TRBV12-4 to TRBJ2-1; D gene uncertain. Deletions cut 3 bases from V and 6 bases from J, with 9 bases between. CDR3 length: 13 amino acids. The CDR3 DNA sequence: TGTGCCAGCAGTTTTGCCAGAGCCAATGAGCAGTTCTTC. Translated, it gives CASSFARANEQFF.